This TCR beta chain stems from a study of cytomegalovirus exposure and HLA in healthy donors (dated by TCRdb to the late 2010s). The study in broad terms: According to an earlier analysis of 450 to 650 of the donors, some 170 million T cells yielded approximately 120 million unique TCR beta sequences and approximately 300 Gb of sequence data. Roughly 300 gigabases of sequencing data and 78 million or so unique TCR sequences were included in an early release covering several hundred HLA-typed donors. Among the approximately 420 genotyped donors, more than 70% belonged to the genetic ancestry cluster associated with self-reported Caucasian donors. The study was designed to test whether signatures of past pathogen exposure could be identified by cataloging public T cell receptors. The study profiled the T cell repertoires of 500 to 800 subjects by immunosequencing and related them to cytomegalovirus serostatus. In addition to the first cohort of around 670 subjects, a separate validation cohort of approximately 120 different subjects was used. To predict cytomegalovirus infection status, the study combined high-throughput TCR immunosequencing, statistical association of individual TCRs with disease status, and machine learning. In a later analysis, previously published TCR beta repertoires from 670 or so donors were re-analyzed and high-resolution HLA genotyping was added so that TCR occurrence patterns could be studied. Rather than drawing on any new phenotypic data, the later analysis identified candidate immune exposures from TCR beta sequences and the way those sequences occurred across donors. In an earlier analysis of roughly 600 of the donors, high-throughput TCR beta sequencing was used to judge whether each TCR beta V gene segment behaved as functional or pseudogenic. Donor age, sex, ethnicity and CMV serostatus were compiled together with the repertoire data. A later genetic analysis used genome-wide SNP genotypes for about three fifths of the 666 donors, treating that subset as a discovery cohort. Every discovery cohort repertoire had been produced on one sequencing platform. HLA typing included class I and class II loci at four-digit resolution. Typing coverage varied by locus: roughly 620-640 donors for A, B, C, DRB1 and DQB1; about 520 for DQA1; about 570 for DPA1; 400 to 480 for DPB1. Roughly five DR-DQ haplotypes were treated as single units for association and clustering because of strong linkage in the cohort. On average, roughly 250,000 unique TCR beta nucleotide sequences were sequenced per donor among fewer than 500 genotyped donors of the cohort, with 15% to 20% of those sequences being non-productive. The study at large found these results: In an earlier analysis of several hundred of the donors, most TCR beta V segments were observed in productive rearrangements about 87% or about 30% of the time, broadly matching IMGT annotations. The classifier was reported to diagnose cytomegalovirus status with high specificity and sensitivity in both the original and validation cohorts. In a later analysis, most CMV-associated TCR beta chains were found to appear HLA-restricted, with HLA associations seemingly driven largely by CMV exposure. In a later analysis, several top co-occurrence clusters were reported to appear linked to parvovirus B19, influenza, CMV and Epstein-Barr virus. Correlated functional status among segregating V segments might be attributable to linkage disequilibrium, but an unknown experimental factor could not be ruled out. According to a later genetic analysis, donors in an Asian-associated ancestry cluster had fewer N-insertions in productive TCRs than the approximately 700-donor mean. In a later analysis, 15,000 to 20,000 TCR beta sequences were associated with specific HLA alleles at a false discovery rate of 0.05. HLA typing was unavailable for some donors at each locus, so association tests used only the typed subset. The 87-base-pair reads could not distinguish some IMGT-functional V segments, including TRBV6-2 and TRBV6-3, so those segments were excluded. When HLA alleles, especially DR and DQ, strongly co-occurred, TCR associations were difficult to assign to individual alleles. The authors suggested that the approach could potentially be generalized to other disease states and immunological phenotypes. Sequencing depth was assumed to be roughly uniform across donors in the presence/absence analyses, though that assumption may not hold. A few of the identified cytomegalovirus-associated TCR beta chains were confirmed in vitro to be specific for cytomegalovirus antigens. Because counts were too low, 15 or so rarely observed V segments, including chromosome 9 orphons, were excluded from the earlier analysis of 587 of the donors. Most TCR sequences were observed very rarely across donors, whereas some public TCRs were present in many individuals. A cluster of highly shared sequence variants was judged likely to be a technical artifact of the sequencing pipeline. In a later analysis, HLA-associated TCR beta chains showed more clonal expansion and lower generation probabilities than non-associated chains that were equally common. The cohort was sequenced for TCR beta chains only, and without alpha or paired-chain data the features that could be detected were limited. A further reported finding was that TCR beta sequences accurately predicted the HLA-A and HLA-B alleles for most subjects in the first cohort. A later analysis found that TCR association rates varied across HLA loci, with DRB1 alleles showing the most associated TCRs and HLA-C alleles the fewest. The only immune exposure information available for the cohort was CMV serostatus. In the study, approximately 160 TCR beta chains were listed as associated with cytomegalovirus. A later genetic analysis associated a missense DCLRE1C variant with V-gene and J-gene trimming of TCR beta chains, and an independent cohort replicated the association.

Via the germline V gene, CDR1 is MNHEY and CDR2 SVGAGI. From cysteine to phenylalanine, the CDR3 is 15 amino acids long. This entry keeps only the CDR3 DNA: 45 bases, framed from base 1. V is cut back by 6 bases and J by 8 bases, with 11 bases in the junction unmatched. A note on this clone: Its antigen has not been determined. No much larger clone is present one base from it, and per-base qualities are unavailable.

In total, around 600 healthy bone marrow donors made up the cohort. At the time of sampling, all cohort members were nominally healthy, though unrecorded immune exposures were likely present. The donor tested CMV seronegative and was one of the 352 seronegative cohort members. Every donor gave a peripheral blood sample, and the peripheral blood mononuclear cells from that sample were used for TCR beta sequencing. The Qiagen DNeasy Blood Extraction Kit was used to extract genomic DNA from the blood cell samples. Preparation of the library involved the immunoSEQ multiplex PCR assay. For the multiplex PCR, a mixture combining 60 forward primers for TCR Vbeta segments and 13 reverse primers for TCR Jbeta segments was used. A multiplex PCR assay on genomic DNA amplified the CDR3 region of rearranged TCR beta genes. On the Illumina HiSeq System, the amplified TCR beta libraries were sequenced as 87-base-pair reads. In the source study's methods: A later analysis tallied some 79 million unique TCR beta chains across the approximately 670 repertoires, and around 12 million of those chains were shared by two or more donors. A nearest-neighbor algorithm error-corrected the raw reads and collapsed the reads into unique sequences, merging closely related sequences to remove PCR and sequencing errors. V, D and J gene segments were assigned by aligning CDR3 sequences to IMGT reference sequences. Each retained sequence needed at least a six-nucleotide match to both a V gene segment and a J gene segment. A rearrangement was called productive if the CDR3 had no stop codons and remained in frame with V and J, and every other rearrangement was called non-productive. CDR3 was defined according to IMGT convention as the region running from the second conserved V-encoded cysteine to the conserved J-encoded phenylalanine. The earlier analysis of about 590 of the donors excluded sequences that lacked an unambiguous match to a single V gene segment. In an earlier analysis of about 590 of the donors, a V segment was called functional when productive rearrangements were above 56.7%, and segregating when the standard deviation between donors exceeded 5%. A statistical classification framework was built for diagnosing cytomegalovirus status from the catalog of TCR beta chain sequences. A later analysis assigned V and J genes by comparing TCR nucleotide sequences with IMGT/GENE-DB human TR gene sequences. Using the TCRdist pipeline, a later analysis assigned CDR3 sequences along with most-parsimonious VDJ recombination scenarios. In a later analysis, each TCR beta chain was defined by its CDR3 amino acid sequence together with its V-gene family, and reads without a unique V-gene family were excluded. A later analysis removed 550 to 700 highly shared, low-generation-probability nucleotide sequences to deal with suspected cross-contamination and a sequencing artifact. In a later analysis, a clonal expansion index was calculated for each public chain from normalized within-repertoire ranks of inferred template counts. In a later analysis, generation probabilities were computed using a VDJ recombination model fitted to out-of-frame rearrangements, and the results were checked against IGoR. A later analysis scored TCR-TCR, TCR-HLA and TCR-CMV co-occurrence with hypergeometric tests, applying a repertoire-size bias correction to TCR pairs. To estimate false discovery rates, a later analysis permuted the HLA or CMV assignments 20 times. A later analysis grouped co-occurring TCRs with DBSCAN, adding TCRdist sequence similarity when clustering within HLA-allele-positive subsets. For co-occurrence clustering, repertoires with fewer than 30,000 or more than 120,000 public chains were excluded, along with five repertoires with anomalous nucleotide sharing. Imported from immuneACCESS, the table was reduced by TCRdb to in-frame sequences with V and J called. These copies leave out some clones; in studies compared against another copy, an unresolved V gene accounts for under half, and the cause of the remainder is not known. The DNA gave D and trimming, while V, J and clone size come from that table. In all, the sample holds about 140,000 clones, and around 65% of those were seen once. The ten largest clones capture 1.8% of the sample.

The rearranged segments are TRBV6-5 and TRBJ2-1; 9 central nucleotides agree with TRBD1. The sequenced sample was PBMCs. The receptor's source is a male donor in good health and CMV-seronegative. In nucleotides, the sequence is TGTGCCAGCAGCCCCGGGACAGGGATTAAATATGAGCAGTTCTTC. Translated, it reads CASSPGTGIKYEQFF.